The next 14 T cell receptor beta chains were all read from a single sample in a study of OX40 agonist ivuxolimab in advanced cancers. Assay: immunoSEQ multiplex PCR; the TCRdb copy retains only in-frame clones and omits some. The sample holds roughly 80,000 clones; roughly 88% are singletons and the top ten take about 1.7%. The material was CD4+ or CD8+ T cells sorted from blood, obtained in a trial of the OX40 agonist ivuxolimab. The receptors were sampled from an adult with an advanced solid tumor such as melanoma, head and neck, liver or kidney cancer.

The V call is TRBV27, the J call TRBJ2-1, with TRBD2 matching over 12 bases. CDR1 and CDR2 (germline): MNHEY, SMNVEV (reference sequence). The CDR3 spans 19 residues. With V trimmed by 0 bases and J by 1 base, 7 bases remained unmatched. The CDR3 nucleotides are TGTGCCAGCAGTTTATCGGCCGCCGGACTAGCGGGATCCTACAATGAGCAGTTCTTC. It encodes CASSLSAAGLAGSYNEQFF.

This clone has just one count. V and J are TRBV19 and TRBJ2-1, with TRBD2 matching over 8 bases. Trimming cost V 6 bases and J 1 base; bases outside gene matches: 5. This CDR3 is built from 15 residues. Germline CDR1 LNHDA, CDR2 SQIVND (reference sequence). CDR3: CASRTSGSSYNEQFF. DNA of the CDR3: TGTGCCAGTAGAACGAGCGGGAGTTCCTACAATGAGCAGTTCTTC.

This clone was detected once. The V call is TRBV5-5, the J call TRBJ1-2; 9 bases are shared with TRBD1. Germline V gene sequence: CDR1 SGHKS, CDR2 YYEKEE (reference sequence). The CDR3 is made up of 16 amino acids. Trimming removed 0 bases from V and 1 base from J; junction bases left unmatched: 4. In nucleotides, the CDR3 is TGTGCCAGCAGCTTGGAAGGGACAGGGAGTAACTATGGCTACACCTTC. This sequence encodes CASSLEGTGSNYGYTF.

This clone showed up just once. This chain uses TRBV6-6 with TRBJ2-1, with D maybe TRBD1 (6 bases). Germline V gene lookup returns CDR1 MNHNY and CDR2 SVGAGI (reference sequence). The CDR3 sequence is 15 residues long. V dropped 5 bases and J dropped 0 bases, with 11 bases sitting between them. This CDR3 is CASSTGQTSYNEQFF. CDR3 bases: TGTGCCAGCAGTACCGGACAGACCTCCTACAATGAGCAGTTCTTC.

The chain combines TRBV7-6 with TRBJ2-1; 8 bases agree with TRBD2. V lost 2 bases, J lost 6 bases, and 6 bases stayed unmatched. The length of the CDR3 is 15 residues. The V gene's germline CDR1 is SGHVS and CDR2 FNYEAQ. CDR3 protein: CASSLWGAGGNEQFF. The CDR3 DNA sequence: TGTGCCAGCAGCTTATGGGGGGCGGGGGGCAATGAGCAGTTCTTC.

The V gene is TRBV7-2, the J gene TRBJ2-3; a possible D gene is TRBD2 (6 bases). Trimming left V 1 base short and J 3 bases short, with 8 bases between. The CDR3 is 14 amino acids. Germline V gene data show CDR1 as SGHTA and CDR2 as FQGNSA. The CDR3: CASSLVAGTDTQYF. The CDR3 coding sequence is TGTGCCAGCAGCTTAGTTGCGGGGACAGATACGCAGTATTTT.

The rearrangement uses TRBV6-5 and TRBJ1-6; possible D gene TRBD1, 5 bases. Looked up from germline, CDR1 is MNHEY and CDR2 is SVGAGI. Between the trimmed V and J ends, which lost 11 bases and 8 bases, there was a span of 16 bases. This CDR3 spans 13 amino acids. CDR3: CAVGGIGDSPLHF. The CDR3 DNA sequence: TGTGCCGTCGGAGGTATAGGGGATTCACCCCTCCACTTT.

The rearrangement joins TRBV5-1 to TRBJ1-2; 10 nucleotides line up with TRBD1. CDR1 and CDR2 (germline): SGHRS, YFSETQ. J gave up 4 bases and V 0 bases, and 9 bases lay outside the gene matches. This CDR3 spans 17 amino acids. CDR3 coding DNA: TGCGCCAGCAGCTTGGCCGGCGGGACAGGGGCCGGCTATGGCTACACCTTC. Its translation: CASSLAGGTGAGYGYTF.

Comment on this clone: Other DNA sequences of this sample code for an identical CDR3. V and J are TRBV5-1 and TRBJ2-7; 8 nucleotides align to TRBD2. The ends lost 0 bases at V and 0 bases at J; junction bases unmatched: 2. Per germline, CDR1 SGHRS and CDR2 YFSETQ. CDR3 size: 15 residues. This chain's CDR3 is CASSLAGGISYEQYF. Here the CDR3 DNA reads TGCGCCAGCAGCTTGGCGGGGGGGATCTCCTACGAGCAGTACTTC.

The chain carries TRBV5-1 and TRBJ1-2; no firm D call. CDR3 size: 13 residues. CDR1 is SGHRS and CDR2 is YFSETQ in the germline V gene. V lost 0 bases, J lost 8 bases, and 11 bases lay in between. The DNA for the CDR3 is TGCGCCAGCAGCTTGGCCCTCGGCTTAGGCTACACCTTC. Its translation: CASSLALGLGYTF.

The V and J genes are TRBV7-9 and TRBJ2-1; D is perhaps TRBD1 (5 bases). Trimming took off 1 base at V and 5 bases at J, with 12 bases between the two ends. This CDR3 contains 15 residues. CDR1 is SEHNR and CDR2 is FQNEAQ in the germline V gene (reference sequence). CDR3: CASSLVSGINNEQFF. CDR3 nucleotide sequence: TGTGCCAGCAGCTTAGTTTCAGGGATCAACAATGAGCAGTTCTTC.

This clone occurred once. The chain employs TRBV13 and TRBJ2-2; D uncertain. The CDR3 is made up of 16 amino acids. Per the germline V gene, CDR1 is PRHDT and CDR2 is FYEKMQ (reference sequence). The V and J ends lost 1 base and 5 bases respectively, with 14 bases between them. The DNA of the CDR3 is TGTGCCAGCAGCTTAGTTCAAGGAGACGGGACCGGGGAGCTGTTTTTT. It translates to CASSLVQGDGTGELFF.

On this clone: At one end the junction does not follow the germline gene, possibly because of a read error. This specimen includes other DNA sequences encoding the same CDR3. This chain uses TRBV19 with TRBJ2-2; 12 bases fit TRBD2. Germline V gene data show CDR1 as LNHDA and CDR2 as SQIVND (reference sequence). The CDR3 has 16 amino acids. CDR3 nucleotide sequence: TGTGCCAGTACCACCACTAGCGGGAGGCGGACCGGGGAGCTATTTTTT. This sequence encodes CASTTTSGRRTGELFF.

In regard to this clone: Other DNA sequences in this sample translate to the same CDR3. J is TRBJ1-4 and V is TRBV5-1; 7 bases agree with TRBD1. V dropped 4 bases and J dropped 7; count of bases not matched to a gene: 10. This CDR3 spans 15 amino acids. Germline V lookup: CDR1 SGHRS, CDR2 YFSETQ. CDR3 region: CASSMSRGTGEKLFF. CDR3 in DNA: TGCGCCAGCAGCATGAGCAGGGGGACGGGTGAAAAACTGTTTTTT.